A single sample gave rise to the 5 T cell receptor beta chains below, sequenced in a study of blood T cells in healthy people across ages. PCR was performed a second time for about 6 to 12 cycles using a sample-barcoded 5' primer and a J-beta primer mix. TCRdb redid the calling of the 5' RACE reads with MiXCR, one entry per CDR3 protein. The table includes some 560,000 distinct CDR3 sequences, roughly a quarter detected once. These data also featured in a second study, about T cells of mothers and their children.

The sequenced material came from blood. The receptors here all came from a boy aged 2 to 10 in good health.

This clonotype appeared a few times. This rearrangement joins TRBV12-3 or TRBV12-4 to TRBJ2-3; 14 nucleotides match TRBD2. V shed 8 bases, J shed 0 bases, and the junction held 4 bases outside the gene matches. This CDR3 is 16 amino acids long. Written as DNA, the CDR3 is TGTGCCAGCGGACTAGCGGGGGGCACTAGCACAGATACGCAGTATTTT. It codes for CASGLAGGTSTDTQYF.

This clonotype was observed a handful of times. CDR3 sequence: CASSGWPGQGAYEQYF. In nucleotides, the CDR3 is TGTGCCAGCAGCGGGTGGCCTGGACAGGGGGCCTACGAGCAGTACTTC. V usage is TRBV28 and J usage is TRBJ2-5; 10 nucleotides align to TRBD1. The DNA matches TRBJ2-7 better at its end, which makes the J call doubtful. The CDR3 sequence is 16 residues long. Germline V lookup: CDR1 MDHEN, CDR2 SYDVKM.

The gene calls are TRBV6-6 and TRBJ1-5; D possibly corresponds to TRBD1 (6 bases). Trimming shortened V by 7 bases and J by 7 bases, and 17 bases separated the two germline ends. The germline CDR1 and CDR2 sequences are MNHNY and SVGAGI (reference sequence). CDR3 length: 14 amino acids. CDR3 amino acids: CASTQQGTRQPQHF. The CDR3 DNA sequence: TGTGCCAGCACCCAACAGGGTACTCGCCAGCCCCAGCATTTT.

The rearrangement links TRBV10-3 to TRBJ1-1; tentatively, D is TRBD1 (5 bases). The CDR3 spans 13 residues. V lost 5 bases and J 4 bases, leaving 11 bases between the germline ends. The V gene's germline CDR1 is ENHRY and CDR2 SYGVKD. CDR3 bases: TGTGCCATCAGTCCAGACAGATCCACTGAAGCTTTCTTT. Residues: CAISPDRSTEAFF.

This sequence joins TRBV5-5 and TRBJ2-7, with TRBD2 matching over 8 bases. Germline V lookup: CDR1 SGHKS, CDR2 YYEKEE (reference sequence). This CDR3 has 15 amino acids. V lost 5 bases, J lost 3 bases, and 10 bases stayed unmatched. The CDR3 here is CASRTGASGFYEQYF. The CDR3 DNA follows: TGTGCCAGCAGGACCGGAGCTAGCGGGTTCTACGAGCAGTACTTC. Based on the CDR3 plus reference TRBV5-5 and TRBJ2-7, the full variable domain is DAGVTQSPTHLIKTRGQQVTLRCSPISGHKSVSWYQQVLGQGPQFIFQYYEKEERGRGNFPDRFSARQFPNYSSELNVNALLLGDSALYLCASRTGASGFYEQYFGPGTRLTVT.